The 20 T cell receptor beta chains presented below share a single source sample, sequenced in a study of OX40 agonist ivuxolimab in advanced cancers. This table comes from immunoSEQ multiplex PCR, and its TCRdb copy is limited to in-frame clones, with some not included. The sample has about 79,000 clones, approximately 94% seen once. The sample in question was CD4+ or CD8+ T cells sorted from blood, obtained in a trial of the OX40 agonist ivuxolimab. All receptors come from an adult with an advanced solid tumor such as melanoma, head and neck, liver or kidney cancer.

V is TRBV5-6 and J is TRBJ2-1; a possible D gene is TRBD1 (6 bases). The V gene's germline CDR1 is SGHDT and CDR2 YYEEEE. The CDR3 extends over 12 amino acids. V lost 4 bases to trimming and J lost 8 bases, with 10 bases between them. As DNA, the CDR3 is TGTGCCAGCAGCCCAGGGGACGATGAGCAGTTCTTC. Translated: CASSPGDDEQFF. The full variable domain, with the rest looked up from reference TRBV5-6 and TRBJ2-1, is DAGVTQSPTHLIKTRGQQVTLRCSPKSGHDTVSWYQQALGQGPQFIFQYYEEEERQRGNFPDRFSGHQFPNYSSELNVNALLLGDSALYLCASSPGDDEQFFGPGTRLTVL.

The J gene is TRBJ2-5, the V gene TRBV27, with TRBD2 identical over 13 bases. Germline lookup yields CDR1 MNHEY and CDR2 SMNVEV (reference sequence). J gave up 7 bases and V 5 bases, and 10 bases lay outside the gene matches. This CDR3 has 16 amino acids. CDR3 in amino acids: CASSPRTSGSERTQYF. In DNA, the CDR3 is TGTGCCAGCAGTCCCCGGACTAGCGGGAGTGAAAGGACCCAGTACTTC.

In DNA form, the CDR3 reads TGTGCCAGCAGCTCTAGCGGGGGGGGTCCTACGAAGCAGTACTTC. Its protein is CASSSSGGGPTKQYF. The chain has TRBV9 and TRBJ2-7; TRBD2 agrees at 12 bases. The CDR3 is 15 residues long. Germline CDR1 reads SGDLS; CDR2 reads YYNGEE. V was pared by 4 bases and J by 8 bases, with 10 bases of the junction left unmatched.

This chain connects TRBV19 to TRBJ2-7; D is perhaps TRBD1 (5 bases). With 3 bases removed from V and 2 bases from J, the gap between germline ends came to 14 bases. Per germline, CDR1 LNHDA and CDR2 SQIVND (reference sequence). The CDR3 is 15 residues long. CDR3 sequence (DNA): TGTGCCAGTAGTATGGGGTCAGGGCCGGCCTACGAGCAGTACTTC. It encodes CASSMGSGPAYEQYF.

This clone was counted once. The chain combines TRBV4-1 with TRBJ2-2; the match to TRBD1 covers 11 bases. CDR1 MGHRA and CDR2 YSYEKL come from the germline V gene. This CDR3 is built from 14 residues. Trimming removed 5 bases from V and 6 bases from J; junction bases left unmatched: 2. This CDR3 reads CASSEDRGPGELFF. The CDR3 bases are TGCGCCAGCAGCGAGGACAGGGGGCCCGGGGAGCTGTTTTTT.

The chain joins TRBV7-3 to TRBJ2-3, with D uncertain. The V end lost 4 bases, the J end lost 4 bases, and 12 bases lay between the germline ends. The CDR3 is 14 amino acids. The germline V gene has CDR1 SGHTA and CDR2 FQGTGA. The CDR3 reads CASSSGIGADTQYF. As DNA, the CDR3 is TGTGCCAGCAGCTCTGGGATCGGAGCAGATACGCAGTATTTT.

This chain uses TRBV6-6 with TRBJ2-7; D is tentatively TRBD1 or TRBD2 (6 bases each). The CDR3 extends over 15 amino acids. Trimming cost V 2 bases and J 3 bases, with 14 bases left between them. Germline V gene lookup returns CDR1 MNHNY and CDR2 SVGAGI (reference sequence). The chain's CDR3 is CASSYRQGTYYEQYF. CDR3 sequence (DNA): TGTGCCAGCAGTTACCGCCAGGGGACTTACTACGAGCAGTACTTC.

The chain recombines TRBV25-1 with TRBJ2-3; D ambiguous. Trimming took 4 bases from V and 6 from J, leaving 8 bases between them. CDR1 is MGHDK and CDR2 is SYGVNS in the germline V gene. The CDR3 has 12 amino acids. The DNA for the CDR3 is TGTGCCAGCAGTGCCTCCTTGGATACGCAGTATTTT. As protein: CASSASLDTQYF.

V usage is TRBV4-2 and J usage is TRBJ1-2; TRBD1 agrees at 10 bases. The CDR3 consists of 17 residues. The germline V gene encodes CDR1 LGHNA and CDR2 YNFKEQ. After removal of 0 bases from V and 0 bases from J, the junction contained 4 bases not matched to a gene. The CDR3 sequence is CASSQDRTGGSNYGYTF. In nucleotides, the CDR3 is TGTGCCAGCAGCCAAGACAGGACAGGGGGATCTAACTATGGCTACACCTTC.

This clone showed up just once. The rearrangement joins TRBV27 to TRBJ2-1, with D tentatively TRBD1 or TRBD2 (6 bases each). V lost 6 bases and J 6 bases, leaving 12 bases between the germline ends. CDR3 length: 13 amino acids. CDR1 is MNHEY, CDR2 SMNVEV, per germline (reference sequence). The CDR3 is CASSSGGPNEQFF. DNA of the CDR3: TGTGCCAGCAGCAGTGGGGGGCCCAATGAGCAGTTCTTC.

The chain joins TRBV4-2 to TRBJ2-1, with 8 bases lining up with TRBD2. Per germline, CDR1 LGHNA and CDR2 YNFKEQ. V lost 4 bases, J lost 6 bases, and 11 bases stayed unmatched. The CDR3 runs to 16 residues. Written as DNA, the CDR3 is TGTGCCAGCAGCCTCCCCACTAGCGGCCCTCTCAATGAGCAGTTCTTC. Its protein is CASSLPTSGPLNEQFF.

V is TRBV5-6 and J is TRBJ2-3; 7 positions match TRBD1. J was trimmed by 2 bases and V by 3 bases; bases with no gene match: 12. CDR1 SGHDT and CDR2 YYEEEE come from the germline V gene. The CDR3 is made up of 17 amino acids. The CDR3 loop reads CASSSIGGYDPTDTQYF. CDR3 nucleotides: TGTGCCAGCAGCTCGATAGGGGGCTATGACCCCACAGATACGCAGTATTTT.

The CDR3 DNA reads as TGTGCCAGCAGCTTAAGTACCAGCGGGGCCACAGATACGCAGTATTTT. Translated, it gives CASSLSTSGATDTQYF. The chain carries TRBV7-2 and TRBJ2-3; 7 bases align to TRBD2. Germline CDR1 and CDR2: SGHTA and FQGNSA. The J segment lost 2 bases and the V segment lost 2 bases, leaving 7 bases of the junction unmatched. This CDR3 is built from 16 residues.

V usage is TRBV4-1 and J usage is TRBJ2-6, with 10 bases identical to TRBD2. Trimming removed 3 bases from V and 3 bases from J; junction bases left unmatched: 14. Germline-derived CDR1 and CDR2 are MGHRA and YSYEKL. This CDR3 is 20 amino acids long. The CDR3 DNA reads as TGCGCCAGCAGCCAGAGGTTAGGCCTAGCGGGAGAAGGTGGGGCCAACGTCCTGACTTTC. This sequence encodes CASSQRLGLAGEGGANVLTF.

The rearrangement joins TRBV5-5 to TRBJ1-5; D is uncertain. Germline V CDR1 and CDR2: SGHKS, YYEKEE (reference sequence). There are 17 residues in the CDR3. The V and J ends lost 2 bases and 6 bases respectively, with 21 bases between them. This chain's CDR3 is CASSFRSREERGQPQHF. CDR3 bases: TGTGCCAGCAGCTTTAGGTCTCGGGAGGAGCGTGGTCAGCCCCAGCATTTT.

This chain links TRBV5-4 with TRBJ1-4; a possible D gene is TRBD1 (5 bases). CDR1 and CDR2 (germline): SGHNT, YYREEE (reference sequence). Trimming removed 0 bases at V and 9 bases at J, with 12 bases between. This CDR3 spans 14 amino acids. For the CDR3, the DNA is TGTGCCAGCAGCTTGGACGCAGGGCTACAAAAACTGTTTTTT. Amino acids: CASSLDAGLQKLFF.

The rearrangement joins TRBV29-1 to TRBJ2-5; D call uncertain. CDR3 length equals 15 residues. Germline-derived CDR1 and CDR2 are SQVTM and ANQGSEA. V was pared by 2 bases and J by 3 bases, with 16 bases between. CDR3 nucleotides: TGCAGCGTTGAAACACCGACTGGCCTTAAAGAGACCCAGTACTTC. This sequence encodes CSVETPTGLKETQYF. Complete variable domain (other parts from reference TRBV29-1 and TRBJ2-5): SAVISQKPSRDICQRGTSLTIQCQVDSQVTMMFWYRQQPGQSLTLIATANQGSEATYESGFVIDKFPISRPNLTFSTLTVSNMSPEDSSIYLCSVETPTGLKETQYFGPGTRLLVL.

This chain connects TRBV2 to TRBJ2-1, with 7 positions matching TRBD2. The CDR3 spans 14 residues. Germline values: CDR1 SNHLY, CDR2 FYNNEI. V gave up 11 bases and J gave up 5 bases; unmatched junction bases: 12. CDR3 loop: CAGTKGHNNNEQFF. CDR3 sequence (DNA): TGTGCCGGGACTAAGGGGCATAATAACAATGAGCAGTTCTTC.

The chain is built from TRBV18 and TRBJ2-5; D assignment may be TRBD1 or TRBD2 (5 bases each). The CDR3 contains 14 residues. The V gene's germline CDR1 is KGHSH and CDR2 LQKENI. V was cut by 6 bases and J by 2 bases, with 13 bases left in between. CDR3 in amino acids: CASSHEGPQETQYF. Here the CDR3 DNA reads TGTGCCAGCTCCCACGAGGGACCGCAAGAGACCCAGTACTTC.

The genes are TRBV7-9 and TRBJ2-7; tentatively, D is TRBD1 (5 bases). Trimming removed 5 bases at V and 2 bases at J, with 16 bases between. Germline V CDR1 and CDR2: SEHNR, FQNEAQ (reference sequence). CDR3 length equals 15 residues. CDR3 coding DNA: TGTGCCAGCAGCCCGCTTGGGGCTAGAGCCTACGAGCAGTACTTC. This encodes CASSPLGARAYEQYF.